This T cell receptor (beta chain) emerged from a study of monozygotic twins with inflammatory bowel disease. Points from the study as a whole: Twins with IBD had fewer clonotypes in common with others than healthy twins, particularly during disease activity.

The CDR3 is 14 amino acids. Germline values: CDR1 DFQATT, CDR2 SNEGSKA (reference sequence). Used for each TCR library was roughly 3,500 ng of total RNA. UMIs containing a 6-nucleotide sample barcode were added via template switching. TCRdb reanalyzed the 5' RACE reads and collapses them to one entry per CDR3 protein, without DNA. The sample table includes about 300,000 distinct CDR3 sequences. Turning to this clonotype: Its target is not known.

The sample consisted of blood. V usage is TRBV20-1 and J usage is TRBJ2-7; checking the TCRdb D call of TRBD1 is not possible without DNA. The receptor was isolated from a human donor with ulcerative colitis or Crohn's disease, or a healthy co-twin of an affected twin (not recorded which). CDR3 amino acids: CSASRQDRRYEQYF.